This paragraph covers one T cell receptor (beta chain) sequence. This entry belongs to a study of blood T cell repertoires in COVID-19. The age range of participants was about 18 to 90 years, with residence in about 25 US areas. Participants' reported clinical history set cohort assignment. Assay: immunoSEQ multiplex PCR; the TCRdb copy retains only in-frame clones and omits some. The repertoire holds 250,000 to 400,000 clones, with about 88% as singletons. Sample: PBMCs or T cells enriched from blood (not recorded which). The TCR was taken from a man aged 60-69 years who had recovered from COVID-19.

The CDR3 protein is CASSQPGGDGYTF. CDR3 DNA: TGTGCCAGCAGCCAACCAGGGGGCGATGGCTACACCTTC. The chain has TRBV14 and TRBJ1-2; 8 bases line up with TRBD1. Germline V gene data show CDR1 as SGHDN and CDR2 as FVKESK. V trimming: 2 bases; J trimming: 6 bases; junction bases outside the gene matches: 2. The CDR3 spans 13 residues.